The clone carrying this T cell receptor (beta chain) is a singleton in its sample. Its antigen is unidentified. The data are from a study of T cell responses to AZD1222 COVID-19 vaccine. Whole-study findings and limits: Only five or six AZD1222 recipients tested seropositive at baseline. In a largely white British group with more females than males, clonal diversity was possibly underestimated. Distributed over spike, vaccine-associated CD4 TCRs predominated at 160-218 and 743-854.

Germline V gives CDR1 SGHNT, CDR2 YYREEE (reference sequence). The length of the CDR3 is 13 residues. The ends were cut back, 3 bases at V and 6 bases at J, with 10 bases in the middle. This table comes from immunoSEQ multiplex PCR, and its TCRdb copy is limited to in-frame clones, with some not included. The sample consists of 140,000 to 150,000 clones, about 93% of them appearing once. The receptor was derived from an adult in good health. Specimen: peripheral blood, collected on day 0 of AZD1222 vaccination. The chain recombines TRBV5-4 with TRBJ2-1, with TRBD2 as a possible D gene (6 bases). The CDR3 DNA is TGTGCCAGCAGCTCCTGGGACTTCAATGAGCAGTTCTTC. Its protein product is CASSSWDFNEQFF.